The TCR beta chain under discussion was sequenced for a study of T cell responses to AZD1222 COVID-19 vaccine. Study-level points and caveats: Distributed over spike, vaccine-associated CD4 TCRs predominated at 160-218 and 743-854. When two AZD1222 doses had been given, Spike-specific TCR breadth and depth rose.

Produced via immunoSEQ multiplex PCR; TCRdb's table is partial and in-frame only. The table shows roughly 150,000 clones, with 85% to 95% occurring only once. As concerns this clone: Its antigen is unknown.

The CDR3 runs 12 residues. Germline-derived CDR1 and CDR2 are SGHDN and FVKESK. Trimming took 10 bases from V and 7 from J; bases not matched to a gene: 7. The sequence was obtained from an adult in good health. Sequenced here: peripheral blood, sampled on day 0 of AZD1222 vaccination. The gene calls are TRBV14 and TRBJ1-5, with TRBD1 matching over 7 bases. Here the CDR3 DNA reads TGTGCCACCAGACAGGGCGGGCAGCCCCAGCATTTT. This encodes CATRQGGQPQHF.